A selection of T cell receptor beta chains follows, all from one sample in a study of cytomegalovirus exposure and HLA in healthy donors. TCRdb's copy holds only in-frame clones and misses some; the assay was immunoSEQ multiplex PCR. The sample has a few hundred thousand clones; 88% are singletons. The specimen sequenced was PBMCs. These receptors were obtained from a man younger than 45 in good health and CMV-seronegative. The CDR3 runs from the conserved cysteine through the conserved F or W. Fields, in order: CDR3 DNA, CDR3 protein, J gene, D gene, V gene. D genes are given only for firm matches.

CDR3nt: TGTGCCAGCAGCTTGGAATTCGGGGACAGGGGGATGAACACTGAAGCTTTCTTT
CDR3aa: CASSLEFGDRGMNTEAFF
j_gene: TRBJ1-1
d_gene: TRBD1
v_gene: TRBV5-4

CDR3nt: TGTGCCAGCAGTTACTCGCGCGGCGTTAATGAAAAACTGTTTTTT
CDR3aa: CASSYSRGVNEKLFF
j_gene: TRBJ1-4
d_gene: .
v_gene: TRBV6-5

CDR3nt: TGCGCCAGCAGCCTCTGGAGCGAGAGCTCCTACGAGCAGTACTTC
CDR3aa: CASSLWSESSYEQYF
j_gene: TRBJ2-7
d_gene: .
v_gene: TRBV4-1

CDR3nt: TGTGCCAGCAGCGCTGGACAGGGGATAGCCAAAAACATTCAGTACTTC
CDR3aa: CASSAGQGIAKNIQYF
j_gene: TRBJ2-4
d_gene: TRBD1
v_gene: TRBV9

CDR3nt: TGTGCCACCAGCGAGGGACAGGGAAGCTCCTATAATTCACCCCTCCACTTT
CDR3aa: CATSEGQGSSYNSPLHF
j_gene: TRBJ1-6
d_gene: TRBD1
v_gene: TRBV15

CDR3nt: TGTGCCAGCAGTCCCGAGAGGGGGACAGGGAGTTTCCAGTGGTTCTACGAGCAGTACTTC
CDR3aa: CASSPERGTGSFQWFYEQYF
j_gene: TRBJ2-7
d_gene: TRBD1
v_gene: TRBV27

CDR3nt: TGTGCCAGCAGCTTCGACGGGGAAAAACTGTTTTTT
CDR3aa: CASSFDGEKLFF
j_gene: TRBJ1-4
d_gene: .
v_gene: TRBV7-6

CDR3nt: TGCGCCAGCAGCTTGGATTCGACCGGGGAGCTGTTTTTT
CDR3aa: CASSLDSTGELFF
j_gene: TRBJ2-2
d_gene: .
v_gene: TRBV5-1

CDR3nt: TGTGCCTGGAGGCCGGGATCCTCGAAGCGGGACGAGCAGTACTTC
CDR3aa: CAWRPGSSKRDEQYF
j_gene: TRBJ2-7
d_gene: .
v_gene: TRBV30

CDR3nt: TGTGCCATCAGCGACCGGGAGGCCTACAATGAGCAGTTCTTC
CDR3aa: CAISDREAYNEQFF
j_gene: TRBJ2-1
d_gene: TRBD2
v_gene: TRBV10-3

CDR3nt: TGCGCCAGCAGCTCCCGGGACAGGGGCTACAATGAGCAGTTCTTC
CDR3aa: CASSSRDRGYNEQFF
j_gene: TRBJ2-1
d_gene: TRBD1
v_gene: TRBV4-3

CDR3nt: TGTGCCAGCAGCTTAGGAACGGGGTCTGAAGCTTTCTTT
CDR3aa: CASSLGTGSEAFF
j_gene: TRBJ1-1
d_gene: .
v_gene: TRBV11-3

CDR3nt: TGTGCCATCAGCCGGGACAGCAACACCGGGGAGCTGTTTTTT
CDR3aa: CAISRDSNTGELFF
j_gene: TRBJ2-2
d_gene: TRBD1
v_gene: TRBV10-3

CDR3nt: TGTGCCAGCGTCAGGGGTCTCAATGAGCAGTTCTTC
CDR3aa: CASVRGLNEQFF
j_gene: TRBJ2-1
d_gene: .
v_gene: TRBV2

CDR3nt: TGTGCCAGCAGGGGGACAGCCTACAATGAGCAGTTCTTC
CDR3aa: CASRGTAYNEQFF
j_gene: TRBJ2-1
d_gene: TRBD1
v_gene: TRBV6-5

CDR3nt: TGCGCCAGCAGCCAAGATGAGGGTTATGGCTACACCTTC
CDR3aa: CASSQDEGYGYTF
j_gene: TRBJ1-2
d_gene: .
v_gene: TRBV4-3

CDR3nt: TGTGCCAGTATCCACGACAGGAGCTCCTATAATTCACCCCTCCACTTT
CDR3aa: CASIHDRSSYNSPLHF
j_gene: TRBJ1-6
d_gene: .
v_gene: TRBV19

CDR3nt: TGTGCCAGCAGCTTCGACCAGGGTTACGAGCAGTACTTC
CDR3aa: CASSFDQGYEQYF
j_gene: TRBJ2-7
d_gene: .
v_gene: TRBV7-2

CDR3nt: TGTGCCAGCAGCTTAGCTGAGAGAGGACTAGCGGTTTCCTACGAGCAGTACTTC
CDR3aa: CASSLAERGLAVSYEQYF
j_gene: TRBJ2-7
d_gene: TRBD2
v_gene: TRBV7-6

CDR3nt: TGTGCCAGCAGTTTACCCCGGACAGGTCTGTTCTTC
CDR3aa: CASSLPRTGLFF
j_gene: TRBJ2-1
d_gene: TRBD1
v_gene: TRBV27